This T cell receptor beta chain emerged from a study of blood T cell repertoires in COVID-19. Study summary: PBMCs, B-cell-depleted T cells, or T cells provided the cDNA or gDNA that made up the material.

Original analysis: Nucleated cell number was recorded as an estimate derived from reference gene primer amplification. TCRdb's copy holds only in-frame clones and misses some; the assay was immunoSEQ multiplex PCR. That table supplies the V and J calls and clone size; D and trimming were determined from the DNA. This table has roughly 200,000 clones, roughly 80% appearing once. CDR3 length: 15 amino acids. Germline CDR1 and CDR2: SGHVS and FNYEAQ. V lost 5 bases and J lost 4; bases outside the gene matches: 9. The sample was peripheral blood. The TCR sequence derives from a man aged 45-65 years who had recovered from COVID-19. V gene TRBV7-6 combines with J gene TRBJ2-5, with 8 bases lining up with TRBD2. CDR3 nucleotides: TGTGCCAGCAGCATACTAGCGGCCACTGGAGAGACCCAGTACTTC. Amino acid sequence: CASSILAATGETQYF.